This T cell receptor (beta chain) was captured by sequencing in a study of CD8+ T cells in alopecia areata. Treatment reported: oral pan-JAK inhibitor, 5-10 mg twice daily. The CDR3 covers 15 residues. V lost 6 bases to trimming and J lost 2 bases, with 17 bases between them. Germline lookup yields CDR1 GTSNPN and CDR2 SVGIG (reference sequence). Points on this clone: Its cognate antigen is unknown.

Broader study findings: A large proportion of expanded lesional clones were detected persisting in scalp and blood during tofacitinib.

In each case, RNA was isolated and then reverse transcribed into cDNA as the sequencing template. The repertoire was sequenced with immunoSEQ multiplex PCR; TCRdb's copy has only in-frame clones and lacks some. The sample has about 150,000 clones, about three fifths seen once. Sequences were derived from CD4+ T cells sorted from blood, sampled at week 4, from a patient treated with tofacitinib. The chain recombines TRBV30 with TRBJ2-1; D uncertain. The TCR sequence derives from a human donor with alopecia areata. Here the CDR3 reads CACIEGIRTYNEQFF. The CDR3 DNA follows: TGTGCCTGCATAGAAGGGATTCGGACCTACAATGAGCAGTTCTTC.